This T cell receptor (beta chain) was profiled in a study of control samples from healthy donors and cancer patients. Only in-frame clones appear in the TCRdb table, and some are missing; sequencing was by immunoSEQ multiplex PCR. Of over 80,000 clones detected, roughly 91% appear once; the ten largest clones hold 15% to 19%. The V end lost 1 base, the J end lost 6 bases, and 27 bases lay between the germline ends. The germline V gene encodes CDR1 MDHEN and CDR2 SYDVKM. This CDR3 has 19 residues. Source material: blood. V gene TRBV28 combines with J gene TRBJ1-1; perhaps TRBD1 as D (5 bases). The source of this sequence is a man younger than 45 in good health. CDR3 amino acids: CASSLFPGRGVTLNPEAFF. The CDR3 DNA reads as TGTGCCAGCAGTTTATTCCCAGGGCGAGGGGTAACACTTAACCCTGAAGCTTTCTTT.